This T cell receptor beta chain was recorded in a study of blood T cell repertoires in COVID-19. The overall study: There were acute and convalescent COVID-19 samples, and they came from the United States, Italy and Spain. PBMCs, B-cell-depleted T cells, or T cells provided the cDNA or gDNA that made up the material.

The V and J ends lost 7 bases and 3 bases respectively, with 19 bases between them. Germline V gives CDR1 SGHRS, CDR2 YFSETQ. The CDR3 totals 15 residues. Authors' processing steps: It was from reference gene primer amplification that nucleated cell counts were estimated. Sequencing was performed with immunoSEQ multiplex PCR; in TCRdb, only in-frame clones are kept and a portion is missing. V, J and clone size are those of that table, while D and trimming were read from the DNA. The repertoire holds about 130,000 clones, with roughly 84% as singletons. The clonotype was recovered from a woman aged 25 to 39 who had recovered from COVID-19. The genes are TRBV5-1 and TRBJ1-2; D is possibly TRBD1 (5 bases). The sequenced sample was peripheral blood. The CDR3 here is CASAWADRDYYGYTF. The DNA of the CDR3 is TGCGCCAGCGCATGGGCCGACAGAGACTACTATGGCTACACCTTC.